This record covers a single T cell receptor (beta chain). Its specific antigen is unknown. One base away there is no much larger clone; base qualities are not given. The library was built by means of RACE. Sequencing used a NextSeq 500. Library preparation attached unique molecular identifiers to individual cDNA molecules for quantitative, reproducible TCR counting. From each blood RNA sample, both TCR alpha and TCR beta chains were sequenced. The authors' analysis ran thus. The median number of TCRs per sample was 95,638, ranging from about 20,000 to 700,000. V, J and CDR3 annotation of the TCR reads was performed with the Decombinator software suite. For PS versus PT1 abundance plots, all samples were subsampled to the same number of TCRs (28,000). TCRs were defined as expanded if absent before sensitization and observed at least eight times at the 2-week time point. The public reads were run again by TCRdb, first through fastp at Q25 and then through MiXCR, and only productive beta chains were kept. A single entry per CDR3 protein holds the most common genes and DNA from its merged rows. TCRdb, not the authors, supplied the V and J calls. The sample contains approximately 370,000 distinct CDR3 sequences, approximately 5.8% of them found a single time. Together, the top ten hold over 7% of the sample.

In the paper's terms, the time point label means: pre-sensitization, week 0. The intended sense of this specimen's treatment or condition label: therapeutic diphenylcyclopropenone sensitization with weekly scalp DPC. At every patch-test visit, the blood draw took place before the patch test was put on. Eligible patients were aged 18 to 70, diagnosed with alopecia, deemed suitable for DPC therapy, and excluded if pregnant. Total RNA was extracted from unfractionated whole blood collected in Tempus Blood RNA tubes. This entry belongs to a study of human T cells and chemical hapten exposure (dated by TCRdb to about 2021). The study in broad terms: For sensitization, 2% DPC in acetone was applied to an approximately 2 cm by approximately 2 cm area of upper inner arm skin. Weekly therapeutic DPC doses were additionally applied to the scalp of patients throughout the roughly 23-week study period. Patch testing was performed on the upper back with Finn chambers containing 0.01% DPC, and the patch tests were scored after 6 days according to International Contact Dermatitis Research Group standards. The mostly female patient cohort included alopecia areata with under or over 50% scalp involvement, alopecia totalis and alopecia universalis. The libraries were sequenced as a pool, and the TCR yield per sample differed mostly because of small variations in library volumes within the pool. The study tracked peripheral blood TCR repertoire changes in vivo during primary and secondary sensitization to the hapten diphenylcyclopropenone (DPC) in alopecia patients. Patient blood was sampled pre-sensitization (week 0) and at 2, 6 and about 24 weeks after DPC sensitization. For TCR sequencing, blood came from twenty-nine alopecia patients at anywhere from one to four time points (pre-sensitization, 2, 6 and 24 weeks).

What the authors observed across the whole study: A positive correlation was found between the number of PT1 expanded TCRs and patch test score, with significance reached at thresholds 8, 16 and 32 but not 4. After repeated subsampling, the strength of the expansion versus patch-test correlation and the threshold at which it became significant changed. Because all patients had alopecia, a presumed autoimmune disease, the immune response of the patients might differ from that of healthy individuals. DPC sensitization did not change the number of TCRs with a frequency above 1 in 1000, and there was no evidence of changes in global repertoire structure. Expanded TCRs formed significantly more large CDR3 similarity clusters than pre-sensitization or healthy control sets, consistent with antigen-driven responses.

Sequences were derived from whole blood, sampled in connection with sensitization to the hapten diphenylcyclopropenone (DPC). The sequence was obtained from a woman younger than 30 with alopecia areata. Some clones in this sample may be carry-over from other donors' samples.

The sequenced DNA: TGTGCCAGCAGCTTAGGAAGTCTAGCGGGGGGCACAGATACGCAGTATTTT. The resulting protein is CASSLGSLAGGTDTQYF. The chain is assembled from TRBV11-2 and TRBJ2-3; 10 bases in between match TRBD2. Measured from the cysteine to the phenylalanine, the CDR3 is 17 residues long. The read is trimmed to its CDR3 DNA, 51 bases read in frame from base 1. Unmatched junction bases come to 5, with V trimmed by 1 base and J by 1 base. For CDR1 and CDR2, the germline V gene lists SGHAT and FQNNGV.